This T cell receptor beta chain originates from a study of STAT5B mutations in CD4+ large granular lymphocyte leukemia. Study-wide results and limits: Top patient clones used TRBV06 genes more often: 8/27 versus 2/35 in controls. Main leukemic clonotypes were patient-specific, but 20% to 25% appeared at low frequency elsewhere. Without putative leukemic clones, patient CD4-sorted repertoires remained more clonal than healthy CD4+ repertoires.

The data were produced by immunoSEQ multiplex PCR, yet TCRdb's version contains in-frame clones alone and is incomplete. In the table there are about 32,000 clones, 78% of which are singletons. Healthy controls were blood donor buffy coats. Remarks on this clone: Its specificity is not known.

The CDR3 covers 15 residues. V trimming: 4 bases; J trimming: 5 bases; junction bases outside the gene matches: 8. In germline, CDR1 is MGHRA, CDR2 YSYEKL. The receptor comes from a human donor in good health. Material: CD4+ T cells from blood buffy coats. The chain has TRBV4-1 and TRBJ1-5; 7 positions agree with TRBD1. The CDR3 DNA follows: TGCGCCAGCAGCCGAACAGGGGATAAGGATCAGCCCCAGCATTTT. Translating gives CASSRTGDKDQPQHF.